This T cell receptor beta chain is drawn from a study of T cell clones after liver transplantation. Study in general: Immunosuppression withdrawal was tried within 2 years after liver transplantation in this trial.

General study points: Graft donor-reactive T cells may have migrated into the graft rather than being deleted.

To note about this clone: As yet, its antigen is unknown.

V shed 5 bases and J shed 0 bases, with 13 bases lying between them. There are 16 residues in the CDR3. Per the germline V gene, CDR1 is LNHDA and CDR2 is SQIVND (reference sequence). Assay used: immunoSEQ multiplex PCR; TCRdb lists only in-frame clones, some missing. The table lists roughly 100,000 clones, 80% to 90% of them singletons, with approximately 3% in the top ten. The source is a human patient who received a liver transplant. Some T cells may have come from the graft donor. The chain recombines TRBV19 with TRBJ1-4; D gene unclear. The sample was CD4+ T cells from blood, taken approximately 45 months after liver transplant. The CDR3 loop is CASSDTFSPTNEKLFF. In DNA, the CDR3 is TGTGCCAGTAGTGACACCTTTTCGCCAACTAATGAAAAACTGTTTTTT.